This TCR beta chain was found in a study of T cell responses to AZD1222 COVID-19 vaccine. Sequencing was performed with immunoSEQ multiplex PCR; in TCRdb, only in-frame clones are kept and a portion is missing. This sample has about 66,000 clones; less than 90% occur once, and the top ten carry 17%. This clone was detected only a few times. Its antigen is not known. The germline V and J ends were trimmed by 3 bases and 5 bases, with 15 bases remaining between them. The germline CDR1 and CDR2 sequences are SGDLS and YYNGEE. There are 15 residues in the CDR3. Whole-study results and caveats: Spike-specific TCR repertoires showed rising breadth and depth after two AZD1222 doses.

This specimen consisted of peripheral blood, obtained on day 0 of AZD1222 vaccination. The chain combines TRBV9 with TRBJ1-5, with D perhaps TRBD1 (6 bases). The clonotype originates from an adult in good health. This CDR3 is CASSATGRTDQPQHF. The CDR3 nucleotides are TGTGCCAGCAGCGCCACAGGGCGTACGGATCAGCCCCAGCATTTT.